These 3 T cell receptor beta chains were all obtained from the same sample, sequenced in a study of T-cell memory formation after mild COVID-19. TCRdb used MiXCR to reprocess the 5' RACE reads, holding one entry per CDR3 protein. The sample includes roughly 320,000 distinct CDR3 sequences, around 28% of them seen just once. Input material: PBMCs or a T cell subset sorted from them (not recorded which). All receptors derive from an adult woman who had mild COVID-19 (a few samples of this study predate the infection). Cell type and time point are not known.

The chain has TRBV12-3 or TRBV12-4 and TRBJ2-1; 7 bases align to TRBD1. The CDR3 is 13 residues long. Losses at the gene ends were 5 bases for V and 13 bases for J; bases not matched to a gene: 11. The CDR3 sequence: CASSPSGQRVQFF. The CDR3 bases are TGTGCCAGCAGTCCATCGGGACAGAGGGTACAGTTCTTC.

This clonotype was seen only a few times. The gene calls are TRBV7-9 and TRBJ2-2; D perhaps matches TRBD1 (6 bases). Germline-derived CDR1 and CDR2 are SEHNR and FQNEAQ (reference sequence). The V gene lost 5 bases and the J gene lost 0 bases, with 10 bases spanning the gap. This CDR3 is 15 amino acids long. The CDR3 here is CASSKQGANTGELFF. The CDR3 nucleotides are TGTGCCAGCAGCAAACAGGGAGCGAACACCGGGGAGCTGTTTTTT.

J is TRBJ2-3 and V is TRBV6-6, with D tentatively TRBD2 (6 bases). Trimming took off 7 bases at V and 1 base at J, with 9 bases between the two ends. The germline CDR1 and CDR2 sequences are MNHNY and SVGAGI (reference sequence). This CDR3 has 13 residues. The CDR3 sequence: CASTQRGTDTQYF. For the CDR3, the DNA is TGTGCCAGCACACAGCGGGGCACAGATACGCAGTATTTT.